Below are 17 T cell receptor beta chains sequenced from a single sample in a study of blood T cell repertoires in COVID-19. Using immunoSEQ multiplex PCR, the repertoire was profiled, and TCRdb retains in-frame clones only, with some absent. Of roughly 60,000 clones detected, more than 75% appear once; the ten largest clones hold approximately 7%. Sequenced: peripheral blood. The receptors were sampled from a human donor with active COVID-19. The donor label of this sample is uncertain.

V is TRBV28 and J is TRBJ2-3; 10 bases are a match to TRBD2. With 3 bases clipped from V and 3 bases from J, the junction kept 3 bases outside the gene matches. The V gene's germline CDR1 is MDHEN and CDR2 SYDVKM. The CDR3 is 15 amino acids. The CDR3 is CASSLTSGLTDTQYF. Here the CDR3 DNA reads TGTGCCAGCAGTTTGACTAGCGGGCTTACAGATACGCAGTATTTT.

CDR3 nucleotide sequence: TGTGCCAGCCGCCGACTAGCGGGGGATACCACAGATACGCAGTATTTT. Translated, it gives CASRRLAGDTTDTQYF. The chain recombines TRBV2 with TRBJ2-3, with 12 bases identical to TRBD2. V dropped 8 bases and J dropped 2; count of bases not matched to a gene: 8. CDR3 length equals 16 residues. Per germline, CDR1 SNHLY and CDR2 FYNNEI.

By sample fraction, this clone is medium-sized. The rearrangement joins TRBV7-8 to TRBJ1-6; 8 bases fit TRBD1. With 4 bases clipped from V and 7 bases from J, the junction kept 9 bases outside the gene matches. The germline V gene has CDR1 SGHVS and CDR2 FQNEAQ. The CDR3 is made up of 16 amino acids. The CDR3 region has the DNA TGTGCCAGCAGCTCCCTAGACAGGGGCTCGAATTCACCCCTCCACTTT. This sequence encodes CASSSLDRGSNSPLHF.

This chain joins TRBV27 and TRBJ2-7; D remains unclear. Trimming shortened V by 6 bases and J by 2 bases, and 17 bases separated the two germline ends. The germline V gene has CDR1 MNHEY and CDR2 SMNVEV (reference sequence). The length of the CDR3 is 15 residues. CDR3: CASRRLAWSTYEQYF. The CDR3 DNA reads as TGTGCCAGCAGGCGGTTAGCCTGGAGCACCTACGAGCAGTACTTC.

This clone was counted a single time. The V and J genes are TRBV29-1 and TRBJ1-4; 8 nucleotides match TRBD1. After removal of 6 bases from V and 7 bases from J, the junction contained 7 bases not matched to a gene. This CDR3 spans 13 amino acids. CDR1 SQVTM and CDR2 ANQGSEA come from the germline V gene. CDR3 loop: CSVRRTGTEKLFF. CDR3 bases: TGCAGCGTACGTCGGACAGGGACTGAAAAACTGTTTTTT.

V gene TRBV19 combines with J gene TRBJ2-1; 9 bases are a match to TRBD1. CDR1 is LNHDA, CDR2 SQIVND, per germline (reference sequence). Trimming took 5 bases from V and 8 from J; bases not matched to a gene: 13. CDR3 length: 16 residues. The CDR3 nucleotides read TGTGCCAGTAGTTCGAAAACAGGGGGCAATTTCTATGAGCAGTTCTTC. It encodes CASSSKTGGNFYEQFF.

The rearrangement links TRBV19 to TRBJ1-1, with 8 bases aligning to TRBD1. V was pared by 4 bases and J by 1 base, with 14 bases of the junction left unmatched. Per germline, CDR1 LNHDA and CDR2 SQIVND (reference sequence). This CDR3 is 18 amino acids long. CDR3 amino acids: CASSTLALGQGSNTEAFF. The CDR3 nucleotides read TGTGCCAGTAGTACCCTGGCTCTTGGACAGGGATCGAACACTGAAGCTTTCTTT.

This sequence joins TRBV28 and TRBJ2-7; D may be TRBD1 (6 bases). Per germline, CDR1 MDHEN and CDR2 SYDVKM. The CDR3 has 14 amino acids. Trimming pared 3 bases from V and 3 bases from J, leaving 12 bases between. Written as DNA, the CDR3 is TGTGCCAGCAGTTTTTGGGGGCGAGGCTACGAGCAGTACTTC. Translating it yields CASSFWGRGYEQYF.

The V gene is TRBV11-2, the J gene TRBJ1-1, with 8 positions matching TRBD1. Germline values: CDR1 SGHAT, CDR2 FQNNGV. J lost 1 base, V lost 4 bases, and 17 bases had no gene match. The CDR3 spans 19 residues. CDR3 bases: TGTGCCAGCAGCTCAAGAGTGGAGGGCAGGGGGCAGGCGAACACTGAAGCTTTCTTT. The encoded protein is CASSSRVEGRGQANTEAFF. Combining the CDR3 with reference TRBV11-2 and TRBJ1-1 gives the whole variable domain EAGVAQSPRYKIIEKRQSVAFWCNPISGHATLYWYQQILGQGPKLLIQFQNNGVVDDSQLPKDRFSAERLKGVDSTLKIQPAKLEDSAVYLCASSSRVEGRGQANTEAFFGQGTRLTVV.

CDR3 nucleotide sequence: TGTGCCAGCTCACCGGACAGTAGCACAGATACGCAGTATTTT. Amino acids: CASSPDSSTDTQYF. This sequence joins TRBV18 and TRBJ2-3, with D possibly matching TRBD1 (6 bases). This CDR3 comprises 14 residues. The V gene lost 3 bases and the J gene lost 0 bases, with 7 bases spanning the gap. Germline values: CDR1 KGHSH, CDR2 LQKENI.

The chain uses TRBV7-9 and TRBJ2-7; 13 bases match TRBD2. The V gene end was trimmed by 8 bases and the J gene end by 1 base; junction bases not matched to a gene: 2. Germline V lookup: CDR1 SEHNR, CDR2 FQNEAQ (reference sequence). The CDR3 has 14 residues. The CDR3, as DNA: TGTGCCAGCGAGGGACTAGCGGGATCCTACGAGCAGTACTTC. Translated, it gives CASEGLAGSYEQYF.

The chain is built from TRBV5-1 and TRBJ2-2; D gene ambiguous. The CDR3 is made up of 13 amino acids. V shed 2 bases and J shed 1 base, with 3 bases lying between them. Germline CDR1 SGHRS, CDR2 YFSETQ. The CDR3 DNA is TGCGCCAGCAGCTTCGGGAACACCGGGGAGCTGTTTTTT. Its protein product is CASSFGNTGELFF.

The rearrangement uses TRBV7-9 and TRBJ2-2; 10 nucleotides align to TRBD2. Germline V gene lookup returns CDR1 SEHNR and CDR2 FQNEAQ (reference sequence). Unmatched junction bases numbered 5, after V lost 5 bases and J lost 2 bases. The CDR3 is 16 amino acids. The CDR3 region is CASSPWTSGNTGELFF. In nucleotides, the CDR3 is TGTGCCAGCAGCCCCTGGACTAGCGGAAACACCGGGGAGCTGTTTTTT.

This clone has more than one count but fewer than ten. J is TRBJ1-1 and V is TRBV29-1, with 7 nucleotides matching TRBD1. CDR1 is SQVTM and CDR2 is ANQGSEA in the germline V gene. With 6 bases clipped from V and 0 bases from J, the junction kept 10 bases outside the gene matches. The CDR3 length is 15 residues. CDR3 residues: CSVHRGSLMNTEAFF. DNA of the CDR3: TGCAGCGTCCACAGGGGTAGCCTCATGAACACTGAAGCTTTCTTT.

The rearrangement joins TRBV3-1 (or the pseudogene TRBV3-2) to TRBJ2-2; D is ambiguous. Between the trimmed V and J ends, which lost 4 bases and 7 bases, there was a span of 7 bases. This CDR3 is built from 12 residues. The germline V gene has CDR1 LGHDT and CDR2 YNNKEL (reference sequence). This CDR3 reads CASSLSHGELFF. CDR3 in DNA: TGTGCCAGCAGCCTAAGCCACGGGGAGCTGTTTTTT.

The genes are TRBV27 and TRBJ2-5; 12 nucleotides align to TRBD1. V lost 8 bases and J lost 6; bases outside the gene matches: 10. The CDR3 is made up of 15 amino acids. Germline CDR1 and CDR2: MNHEY and SMNVEV (reference sequence). The CDR3 is CASATGTGGRKTQYF. CDR3 DNA sequence: TGTGCCAGCGCCACCGGGACAGGGGGCAGAAAGACCCAGTACTTC.

The chain is built from TRBV5-1 and TRBJ2-2; TRBD1 is a possible D gene (6 bases). CDR3 length equals 14 residues. The germline V gene encodes CDR1 SGHRS and CDR2 YFSETQ. The V gene lost 5 bases and the J gene lost 4 bases, with 12 bases spanning the gap. This chain's CDR3 is CASSRTGPTGELFF. The CDR3 nucleotides read TGCGCCAGCAGTCGTACAGGGCCCACCGGGGAGCTGTTTTTT.